This section outlines one TCR beta chain sequence together with its context. The sample originates from a study of cytomegalovirus exposure and HLA in healthy donors. The CDR3 consists of 13 residues. The V gene end was trimmed by 5 bases and the J gene end by 2 bases; junction bases not matched to a gene: 1. Per germline, CDR1 MRHNA and CDR2 SNTAGT. Amplification used 60 Vbeta primers and 13 Jbeta primers. Assay: immunoSEQ multiplex PCR; the TCRdb copy retains only in-frame clones and omits some. The repertoire consists of about 120,000 clones, with roughly 71% occurring once and the leading ten covering roughly 3%.

Sequencing was done on a sample of PBMCs. This receptor was taken from a woman aged 40 to 50 in good health and CMV-seropositive. The V gene is TRBV6-4, the J gene TRBJ2-3, with 7 bases aligning to TRBD1. CDR3 nucleotides: TGTGCCAGCAGTACAGGGGACACAGATACGCAGTATTTT. Encoded protein: CASSTGDTDTQYF.